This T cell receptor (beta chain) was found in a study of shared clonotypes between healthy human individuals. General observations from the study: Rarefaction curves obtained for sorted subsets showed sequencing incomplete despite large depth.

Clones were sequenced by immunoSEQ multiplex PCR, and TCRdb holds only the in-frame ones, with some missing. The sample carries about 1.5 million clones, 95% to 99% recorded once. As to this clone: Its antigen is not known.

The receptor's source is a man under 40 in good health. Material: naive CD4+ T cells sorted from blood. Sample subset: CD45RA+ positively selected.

The CDR3 DNA follows: TGTGCCAGCAGCGTAGAGGGGACTAGCGGGACCTACGAGCAGTACTTC. This gives the protein CASSVEGTSGTYEQYF. This chain links TRBV9 with TRBJ2-7; 13 bases match TRBD2. CDR1 is SGDLS, CDR2 YYNGEE, per germline. This CDR3 has 16 amino acids. V trimming: 0 bases; J trimming: 2 bases; junction bases outside the gene matches: 2.